A single sample gave rise to the 10 T cell receptor beta chains below, sequenced in a study of T-cell reconstitution after alpha-beta-depleted transplantation in children. Preparation of the TCRbeta library involved a method that used unique molecular identifiers. TCRdb independently ran MiXCR on the PCR reads; one entry per CDR3 protein. The table records hundreds of thousands of distinct CDR3 sequences, roughly a tenth of them present only once. The sample in question was PBMCs, obtained before TCRalphabeta/CD19-depleted stem cell transplant. These receptors came from a child younger than 10 with inherited bone marrow failure, due to receive a stem cell transplant.

On this clonotype itself: Relative to the germline gene, one junction end is altered; a read error may explain this. V is TRBV18 and J is TRBJ2-1, with TRBD2 identical over 8 bases. CDR1 KGHSH and CDR2 LQKENI come from the germline V gene. The CDR3 is made up of 15 amino acids. The CDR3 spells CASSPPGTRIYEQSF. The CDR3 DNA is TGTGCCAGCTCACCACCCGGGACTAGGATCTATGAGCAGTCCTTC. Full variable domain (rest looked up from reference TRBV18 and TRBJ2-1): NAGVMQNPRHLVRRRGQEARLRCSPMKGHSHVYWYRQLPEEGLKFMVYLQKENIIDESGMPKERFSAEFPKEGPSILRIQQVVRGDSAAYFCASSPPGTRIYEQSFGPGTRLTVL.

This clonotype has at least ten counts. J is TRBJ2-3 and V is TRBV12-3 or TRBV12-4, with unresolved D. The ends were cut back, 4 bases at V and 11 bases at J, with 10 bases in the middle. The CDR3 sequence is 11 residues long. The CDR3 coding sequence is TGTGCCAGCAGTTGGGCTTTCGGGCAGTATTTT. Translated: CASSWAFGQYF.

This clonotype was seen ten or more times. V usage is TRBV12-3 or TRBV12-4 and J usage is TRBJ2-3; D is possibly TRBD2 (5 bases). The length of the CDR3 is 15 residues. Trimming took off 2 bases at V and 1 base at J, with 10 bases between the two ends. CDR3 residues: CASSLQTRGTDTQYF. In DNA, the CDR3 is TGTGCCAGCAGTTTACAAACTAGGGGCACAGATACGCAGTATTTT.

This clonotype occurred many times. The J gene is TRBJ2-7, the V gene TRBV2; 7 bases are a match to TRBD1. The V gene end was trimmed by 6 bases and the J gene end by 2 bases; junction bases not matched to a gene: 7. Germline V gene data show CDR1 as SNHLY and CDR2 as FYNNEI. This CDR3 is built from 14 residues. CDR3 sequence: CASSWDRGPYEQYF. DNA of the CDR3: TGTGCCAGCAGCTGGGACAGAGGGCCCTACGAGCAGTACTTC. Full variable domain (remainder filled in from reference TRBV2 and TRBJ2-7): EPEVTQTPSHQVTQMGQEVILRCVPISNHLYFYWYRQILGQKVEFLVSFYNNEISEKSEIFDDQFSVERPDGSNFTLKIRSTKLEDSAMYFCASSWDRGPYEQYFGPGTRLTVT.

The chain employs TRBV7-9 and TRBJ2-5, with TRBD2 identical over 7 bases. The V and J ends lost 2 bases and 0 bases, in that order; junction bases with no gene match: 15. Germline V gene sequence: CDR1 SEHNR, CDR2 FQNEAQ (reference sequence). The CDR3 spans 19 residues. The CDR3 DNA follows: TGTGCCAGCAGCTTAAAAGTTGTTTTAATCGGGGGGAACCAAGAGACCCAGTACTTC. Amino acid sequence: CASSLKVVLIGGNQETQYF.

This clonotype was detected many times. The CDR3 reads CASSPALLIEQYF. The CDR3 DNA reads as TGCGCCAGCAGCCCGGCCCTGCTGATCGAGCAGTACTTC. The chain uses TRBV4-1 and TRBJ2-7; D is uncertain. Germline CDR1 is MGHRA and CDR2 is YSYEKL. The CDR3 spans 13 residues. V shed 4 bases and J shed 6 bases, with 13 bases lying between them.

This clonotype was picked up a small number of times. J is TRBJ2-4 and V is TRBV24-1, with D possibly TRBD1 on 6 matching bases. V dropped 9 bases and J dropped 2 bases, with 16 bases sitting between them. Looked up from germline, CDR1 is KGHDR and CDR2 is SFDVKD. The CDR3 is made up of 15 amino acids. The CDR3 here is CATEVVRGTKNIQYF. The CDR3 coding sequence is TGTGCCACCGAGGTTGTCAGGGGTACCAAAAACATTCAGTACTTC.

This clonotype has just a few counts. CDR3 in amino acids: CSASSPGPAEQYF. CDR3 bases: TGCAGTGCTTCCTCTCCGGGGCCCGCCGAGCAGTACTTC. The chain has TRBV20-1 and TRBJ2-7; either TRBD1 or TRBD2 may supply D (5 bases each). The CDR3 is 13 amino acids. Between the trimmed V and J ends, which lost 5 bases and 6 bases, there was a span of 17 bases. Looked up from germline, CDR1 is DFQATT and CDR2 is SNEGSKA (reference sequence).

As regards this clonotype: Being one base from a much bigger clone, this may be a read error. This chain joins TRBV29-1 and TRBJ2-3; the D gene is possibly TRBD1 (5 bases). The end of the DNA fits TRBJ1-5 better, so the J call may be wrong. The CDR3 runs 12 residues. CDR1 is SQVTM and CDR2 is ANQGSEA in the germline V gene. CDR3 DNA: TGCAGCGCCGGGACTACCCTAGATACGCAGCATTTT. This encodes CSAGTTLDTQHF.

This clonotype was seen a handful of times. This chain joins TRBV5-1 and TRBJ1-4; a possible D gene is TRBD1 (6 bases). The V and J ends lost 0 bases and 7 bases respectively, with 7 bases between them. The CDR3 extends over 13 amino acids. Germline V gives CDR1 SGHRS, CDR2 YFSETQ. For the CDR3, the DNA is TGCGCCAGCAGCTTGGAGGGGGGTGAAAAACTGTTTTTT. It is translated as CASSLEGGEKLFF.